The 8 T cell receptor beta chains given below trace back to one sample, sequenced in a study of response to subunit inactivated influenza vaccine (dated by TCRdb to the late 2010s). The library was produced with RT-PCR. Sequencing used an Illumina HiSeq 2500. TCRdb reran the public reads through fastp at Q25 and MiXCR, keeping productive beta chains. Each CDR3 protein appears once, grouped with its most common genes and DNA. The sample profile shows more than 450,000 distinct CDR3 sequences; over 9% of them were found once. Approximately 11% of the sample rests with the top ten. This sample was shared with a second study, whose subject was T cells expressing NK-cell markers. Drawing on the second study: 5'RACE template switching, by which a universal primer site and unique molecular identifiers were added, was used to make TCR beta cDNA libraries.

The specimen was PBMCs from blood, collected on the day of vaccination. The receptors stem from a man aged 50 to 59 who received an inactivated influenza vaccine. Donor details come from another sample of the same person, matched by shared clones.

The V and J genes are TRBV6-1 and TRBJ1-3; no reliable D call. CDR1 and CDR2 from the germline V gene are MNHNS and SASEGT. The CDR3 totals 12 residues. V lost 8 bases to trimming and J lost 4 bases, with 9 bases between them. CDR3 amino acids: CASFNLGNTIYF. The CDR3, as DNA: TGTGCCAGCTTCAACTTGGGAAACACCATATATTTT.

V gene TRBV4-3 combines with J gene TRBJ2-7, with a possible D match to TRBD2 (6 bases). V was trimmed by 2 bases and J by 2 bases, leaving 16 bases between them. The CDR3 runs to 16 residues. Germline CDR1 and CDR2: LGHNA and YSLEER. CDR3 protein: CASSQPGTLYTYEQYF. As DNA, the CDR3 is TGCGCCAGCAGCCAACCCGGGACTCTCTACACCTACGAGCAGTACTTC.

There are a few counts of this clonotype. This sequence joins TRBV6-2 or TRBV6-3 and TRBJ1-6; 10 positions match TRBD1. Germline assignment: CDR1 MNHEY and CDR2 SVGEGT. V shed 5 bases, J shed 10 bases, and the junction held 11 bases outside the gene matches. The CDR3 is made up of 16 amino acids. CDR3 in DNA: TGTGCCAGCAGTCATACTCGGGACAGGGGTACGTCACCCCTCCACTTT. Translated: CASSHTRDRGTSPLHF.

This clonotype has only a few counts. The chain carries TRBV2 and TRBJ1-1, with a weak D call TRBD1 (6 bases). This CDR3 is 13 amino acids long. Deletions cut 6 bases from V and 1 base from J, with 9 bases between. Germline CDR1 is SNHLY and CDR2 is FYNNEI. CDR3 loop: CASSRGQNTEAFF. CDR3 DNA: TGTGCCAGCAGCAGGGGACAGAACACTGAAGCTTTCTTT.

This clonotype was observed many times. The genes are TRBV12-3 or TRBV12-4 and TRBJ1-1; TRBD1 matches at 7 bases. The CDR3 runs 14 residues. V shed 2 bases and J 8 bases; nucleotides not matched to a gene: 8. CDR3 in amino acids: CASSLTEGATEAFF. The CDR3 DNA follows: TGTGCCAGCAGTTTAACGGAGGGGGCGACGGAAGCTTTCTTT.

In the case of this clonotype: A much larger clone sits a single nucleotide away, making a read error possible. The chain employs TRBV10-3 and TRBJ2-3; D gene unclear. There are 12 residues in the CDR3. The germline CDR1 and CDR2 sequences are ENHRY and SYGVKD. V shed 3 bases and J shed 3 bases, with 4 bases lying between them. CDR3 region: CAISERTDTQYF. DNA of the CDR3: TGTGCCATCAGTGAAAGGACAGATACGCAGTATTTT.

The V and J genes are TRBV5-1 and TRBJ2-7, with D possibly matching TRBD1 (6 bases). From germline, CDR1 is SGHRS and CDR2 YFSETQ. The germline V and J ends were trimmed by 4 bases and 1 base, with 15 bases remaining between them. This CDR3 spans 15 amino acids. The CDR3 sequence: CASSEDSAFSYEQYF. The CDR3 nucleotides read TGCGCCAGCAGCGAGGACAGTGCTTTTTCCTACGAGCAGTACTTC. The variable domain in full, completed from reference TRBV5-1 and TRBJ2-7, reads KAGVTQTPRYLIKTRGQQVTLSCSPISGHRSVSWYQQTPGQGLQFLFEYFSETQRNKGNFPGRFSGRQFSNSRSEMNVSTLELGDSALYLCASSEDSAFSYEQYFGPGTRLTVT.

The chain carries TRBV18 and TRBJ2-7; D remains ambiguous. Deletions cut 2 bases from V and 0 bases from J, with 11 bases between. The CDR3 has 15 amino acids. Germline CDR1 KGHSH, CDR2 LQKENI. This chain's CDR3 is CASSPVAEDSYEQYF. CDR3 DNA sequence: TGTGCCAGCTCACCAGTCGCGGAAGACTCCTACGAGCAGTACTTC.